This T cell receptor (beta chain) was found in a study of PD-L1 blockade in urothelial cancer. Notes on this clone: The antigen is not known.

Study-wide points: TCR clonality was measured in pretreatment peripheral blood. Clonality below the median predicted better survival.

The CDR3 length is 15 residues. With 5 bases clipped from V and 2 bases from J, the junction kept 7 bases outside the gene matches. CDR1 SGHTA and CDR2 FQGNSA come from the germline V gene. The method was immunoSEQ multiplex PCR; TCRdb's version includes in-frame clones alone and lacks a portion of them. The sample has 40,000 to 45,000 clones; 82% are singletons. The TCR was taken from a man between 70 and 80 years old with urothelial cancer. The V and J genes are TRBV7-2 and TRBJ1-2; TRBD1 aligns across 8 bases. The material was PBMCs, obtained around atezolizumab (anti-PD-L1) treatment. The CDR3 region has the DNA TGTGCCAGCAGCCGGGCAGGGGGCCTAAACTATGGCTACACCTTC. Residues: CASSRAGGLNYGYTF.